This T cell receptor beta chain was sequenced for a study of human T cells and chemical hapten exposure. For the study at large: Skin of the upper inner arm, around 2 cm by around 2 cm, received 2% DPC for sensitization.

Specified time point: patch test 2, 6 weeks after DPC sensitization. Regarding treatment: therapeutic diphenylcyclopropenone sensitization with weekly scalp DPC. Alopecia patients, 18 to 70 years old and DPC-suitable, served as donors. Unseparated into fractions, whole blood served as the source from which total RNA was extracted. CDR3 length equals 15 residues. The V end was cut by 2 bases, the J end by 2 bases, with 13 bases between. Germline assignment: CDR1 GTSNPN and CDR2 SVGIG (reference sequence). The table lists this clonotype with a few counts. Using its own MiXCR run on the RACE reads, TCRdb lists one record per CDR3 protein. The repertoire consists of some 45,000 distinct CDR3 sequences, with around 9% occurring once and the leading ten covering roughly 15%.

V usage is TRBV30 and J usage is TRBJ2-4; D is possibly TRBD2 (5 bases). The sequence was collected from a woman in her 40s with alopecia areata. Some clones in this sample may be carry-over from other donors' samples. The sequencing here drew on whole blood, taken in connection with sensitization to the hapten diphenylcyclopropenone (DPC). In DNA, the CDR3 is TGTGCCTGGAGTATACGGGGTACCACCAAAAACATTCAGTACTTC. It is translated as CAWSIRGTTKNIQYF.